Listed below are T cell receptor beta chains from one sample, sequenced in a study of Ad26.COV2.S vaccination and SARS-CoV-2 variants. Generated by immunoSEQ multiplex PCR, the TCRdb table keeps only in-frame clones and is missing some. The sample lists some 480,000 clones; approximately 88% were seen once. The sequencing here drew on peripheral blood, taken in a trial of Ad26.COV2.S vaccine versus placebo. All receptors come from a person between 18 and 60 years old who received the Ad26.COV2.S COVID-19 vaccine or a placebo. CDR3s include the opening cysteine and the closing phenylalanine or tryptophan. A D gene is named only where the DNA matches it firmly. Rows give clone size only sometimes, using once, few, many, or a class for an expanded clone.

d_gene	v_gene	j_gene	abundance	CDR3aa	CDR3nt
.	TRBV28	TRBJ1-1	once	CASSLAAVHTEAFF	TGTGCCAGCAGTTTAGCGGCGGTTCACACTGAAGCTTTCTTT
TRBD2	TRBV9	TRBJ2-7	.	CASSVGTSGFYEQYF	TGTGCCAGCAGCGTAGGGACTAGCGGATTCTACGAGCAGTACTTC
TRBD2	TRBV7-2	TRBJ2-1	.	CASSSTSGNYNEQFF	TGTGCCAGCAGCTCCACTAGCGGGAACTACAATGAGCAGTTCTTC
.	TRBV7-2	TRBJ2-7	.	CASSLPGPYEQYF	TGTGCCAGCAGCTTACCCGGGCCTTACGAGCAGTACTTC
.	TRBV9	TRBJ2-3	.	CASSVALGRADTQYF	TGTGCCAGCAGCGTAGCGTTGGGCCGGGCAGATACGCAGTATTTT
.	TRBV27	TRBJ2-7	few	CASSFRGPMFEQYF	TGTGCCAGCAGTTTCCGTGGACCGATGTTCGAGCAGTACTTC
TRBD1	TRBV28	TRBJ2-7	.	CASRLSGTAYEQYF	TGTGCCAGCAGATTATCCGGGACAGCCTACGAGCAGTACTTC
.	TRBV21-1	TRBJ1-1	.	CASSKRDSLRAFF	TGTGCCAGCAGCAAACGGGACTCCCTGCGGGCTTTCTTT
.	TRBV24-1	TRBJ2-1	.	CATSDPTGGSYNEQFF	TGTGCCACCAGTGACCCTACGGGCGGGTCCTACAATGAGCAGTTCTTC
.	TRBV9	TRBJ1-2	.	CASSPPGGYGYTF	TGTGCCAGCAGCCCACCTGGTGGCTATGGCTACACCTTC
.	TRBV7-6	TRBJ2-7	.	CASSLAFTPFKSAYEQYF	TGTGCCAGCAGCTTAGCGTTTACCCCTTTCAAGAGTGCCTACGAGCAGTACTTC
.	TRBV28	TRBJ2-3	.	CASSLLGTDTQYF	TGTGCCAGCAGTTTGTTGGGTACAGATACGCAGTATTTT
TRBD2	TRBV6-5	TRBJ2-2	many	CASSRGLAGVGELFF	TGTGCCAGCAGCCGGGGACTAGCGGGAGTTGGGGAGCTGTTTTTT
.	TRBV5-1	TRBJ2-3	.	CASSLAGRGGDTQYF	TGCGCCAGCAGCTTGGCGGGCAGGGGTGGGGATACGCAGTATTTT
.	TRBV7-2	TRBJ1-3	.	CASSALGEVVGNTIYF	TGTGCCAGCAGCGCTCTAGGTGAAGTAGTAGGAAACACCATATATTTT
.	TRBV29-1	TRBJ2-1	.	CSVEVGVNEQFF	TGCAGCGTTGAAGTCGGGGTAAATGAGCAGTTCTTC
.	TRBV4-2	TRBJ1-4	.	CASSQASDREKLFF	TGTGCCAGCAGCCAAGCCTCTGACAGGGAAAAACTGTTTTTT
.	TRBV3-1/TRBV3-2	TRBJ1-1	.	CASSETRDTEAFF	TGTGCCAGCTCGGAAACCCGAGACACTGAAGCTTTCTTT
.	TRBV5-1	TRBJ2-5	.	CASSLQGYQETQYF	TGCGCCAGCAGCTTACAGGGCTACCAAGAGACCCAGTACTTC
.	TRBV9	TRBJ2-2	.	CASSVQGRTNTGELFF	TGTGCCAGCAGCGTACAGGGTCGGACTAACACCGGGGAGCTGTTTTTT
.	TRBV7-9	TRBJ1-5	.	CASSFMGNSNQPQHF	TGTGCCAGCAGCTTTATGGGTAACAGCAATCAGCCCCAGCATTTT
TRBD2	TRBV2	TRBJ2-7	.	CASSVLTSGSEQYF	TGTGCCAGCAGTGTCTTGACTAGCGGGAGCGAGCAGTACTTC
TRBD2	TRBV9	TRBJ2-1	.	CASSATSGTLNEQFF	TGTGCCAGCAGCGCGACTAGCGGGACTCTCAATGAGCAGTTCTTC
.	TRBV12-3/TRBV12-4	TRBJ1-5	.	CATSSAENQPQHF	TGTGCCACCTCGTCGGCGGAAAATCAGCCCCAGCATTTT
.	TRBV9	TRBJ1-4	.	CASSATTATNEKLFF	TGTGCCAGCAGCGCGACGACGGCAACTAATGAAAAACTGTTTTTT
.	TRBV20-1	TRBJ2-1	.	CSARRVDEQFF	TGCAGTGCTAGACGGGTAGATGAGCAGTTCTTC
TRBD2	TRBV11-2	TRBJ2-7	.	CASSGGVQYF	TGTGCCAGCAGCGGGGGGGTGCAGTACTTC
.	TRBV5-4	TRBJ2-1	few	CASSYRYEQFF	TGTGCCAGCAGCTACCGTTATGAGCAGTTCTTC
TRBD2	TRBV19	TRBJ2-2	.	CASSLLAGATGELFF	TGTGCCAGTAGCCTTCTAGCGGGGGCCACCGGGGAGCTGTTTTTT
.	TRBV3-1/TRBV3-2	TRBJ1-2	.	CASSHPGGPVPGAVYGYTF	TGTGCCAGCAGCCACCCCGGCGGACCGGTGCCCGGTGCCGTCTATGGCTACACCTTC
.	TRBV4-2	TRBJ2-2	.	CASSQEVAGELFF	TGTGCCAGCAGCCAAGAGGTTGCCGGGGAGCTGTTTTTT
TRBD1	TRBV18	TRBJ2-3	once	CASSPLGQGTDTQYF	TGTGCCAGCTCACCACTAGGACAGGGGACAGATACGCAGTATTTT
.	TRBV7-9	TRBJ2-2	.	CASSLRQGRGSNTGELFF	TGTGCCAGCAGCCTGCGGCAGGGGCGAGGGTCAAACACCGGGGAGCTGTTTTTT
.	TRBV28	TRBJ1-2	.	CASSLPASNYGYTF	TGTGCCAGCAGTTTACCAGCATCTAACTATGGCTACACCTTC
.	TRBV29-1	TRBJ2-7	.	CSVQGTPYEQYF	TGCAGCGTTCAGGGTACCCCCTACGAGCAGTACTTC
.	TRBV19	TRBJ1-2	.	CASSTPTPAGAYGYTF	TGTGCCAGTAGTACCCCGACACCTGCCGGAGCGTATGGCTACACCTTC
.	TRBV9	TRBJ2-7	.	CASSVALGTGSYEQYF	TGTGCCAGCAGCGTAGCTCTTGGGACGGGCTCCTACGAGCAGTACTTC
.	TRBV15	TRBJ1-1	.	CATSRELDARMNTEAFF	TGTGCCACCAGCAGGGAGCTTGACGCCCGCATGAACACTGAAGCTTTCTTT
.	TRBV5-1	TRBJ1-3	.	CASSLESEVDTIYF	TGCGCCAGCAGCTTGGAGAGCGAGGTCGACACCATATATTTT
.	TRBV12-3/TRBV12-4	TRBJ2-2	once	CASSLENTGELFF	TGTGCCAGCAGTTTAGAGAATACCGGGGAGCTGTTTTTT
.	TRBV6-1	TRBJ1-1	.	CASSEAPGFISAFF	TGTGCCAGCAGTGAAGCTCCGGGGTTTATATCAGCTTTCTTT
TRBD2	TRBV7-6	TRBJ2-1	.	CASSPDPGRAGNEQFF	TGTGCCAGCAGCCCCGACCCCGGGAGGGCCGGCAATGAGCAGTTCTTC